The TCR beta chain under discussion was sequenced for a study of T-cell reconstitution after alpha-beta-depleted transplantation in children. General study points: There were some patients whose high TCRbeta diversity at day 60 came from surviving recipient T cells and thymic progenitors.

This CDR3 has 13 amino acids. Germline V CDR1 and CDR2: SGHRS, YFSETQ. V lost 4 bases, J lost 11 bases, and 18 bases lay in between. Preparing the TCRbeta library involved the use of unique molecular identifiers. Each CDR3 protein is one row after TCRdb ran MiXCR on the PCR reads. The data show approximately 220,000 distinct CDR3 sequences, approximately 19% seen once. There are a few counts of this clonotype. Its matching antigen is unknown. The sample consisted of PBMCs, mostly from graft donor cells, taken 360 days after TCRalphabeta/CD19-depleted stem cell transplant. This clonotype was sampled from a male patient between 2 and 10 years old who had a stem cell transplant for acute lymphoblastic leukemia, so the T cells may come from the graft donor. The chain couples TRBV5-1 to TRBJ1-1; D remains ambiguous. For the CDR3, the DNA is TGCGCCAGCAGCACCCGGACGGCGTTACCCGCTTTCTTT. It codes for CASSTRTALPAFF.